These 8 T cell receptor beta chains share one sample of origin, sequenced in a study of monozygotic twins with inflammatory bowel disease. TCRdb reprocessed the 5' RACE reads, with one entry per CDR3 protein and no DNA. Its listing shows around 40,000 distinct CDR3 sequences. The sequenced sample was blood. The origin of the receptors is a human donor with ulcerative colitis or Crohn's disease, or a healthy co-twin of an affected twin (not recorded which).

This sequence joins TRBV29-1 and TRBJ2-5; TCRdb indicates TRBD1, and absent DNA this call remains unverified. Germline lookup yields CDR1 SQVTM and CDR2 ANQGSEA. The CDR3 has 14 amino acids. The CDR3 protein is CSVGTGAERETQYF.

The rearrangement links TRBV20-1 to TRBJ1-2; TCRdb names TRBD1, which stays unverified in the absence of DNA. The CDR3 consists of 15 residues. Germline CDR1 reads DFQATT; CDR2 reads SNEGSKA (reference sequence). CDR3 sequence: CSARDSDRVEYGYTF.

The chain couples TRBV2 to TRBJ1-3. Per germline, CDR1 SNHLY and CDR2 FYNNEI. This CDR3 has 15 residues. CDR3 residues: CASSDVESSGNTIYF.

V and J are TRBV24-1 and TRBJ2-1; lacking DNA, the TRBD1 call made by TCRdb goes unchecked. CDR1 KGHDR and CDR2 SFDVKD come from the germline V gene. The CDR3 covers 17 residues. CDR3 protein: CATSDSGTGRKYNEQFF.

This sequence joins TRBV20-1 and TRBJ1-5; TCRdb's D gene call, TRBD1, goes unchecked for lack of DNA. Germline V gene lookup returns CDR1 DFQATT and CDR2 SNEGSKA (reference sequence). This CDR3 has 14 amino acids. This chain's CDR3 is CSARSGTSNQPQHF.

The chain carries TRBV12-3 or TRBV12-4 and TRBJ2-7; no DNA is available, so the TRBD1 call from TCRdb remains unchecked. There are 14 residues in the CDR3. CDR3 sequence: CASSRDGISYEQYF.

The rearrangement links TRBV7-9 to TRBJ2-7. The CDR3 is 12 amino acids. Germline CDR1 and CDR2: SEHNR and FQNEAQ (reference sequence). CDR3 sequence: CASSSGWAEQYF.

This chain connects TRBV12-3 or TRBV12-4 to TRBJ1-2; TCRdb picks TRBD1, but there is no DNA to check that call. There are 12 residues in the CDR3. This CDR3 is CANGDRANGYTF.